Here is one T cell receptor beta chain with its context. Its antigen is undetermined. Trimming cost V 1 base and J 3 bases; bases outside gene matches: 0. The germline gives CDR1 SGHRS, CDR2 YFSETQ. This CDR3 is 14 amino acids long. The sample comes from a study of T cells in localized non-small cell lung cancer. General study points: Longer survival (overall) was linked to higher T cell density in blood. There were a median around 57 of the top 100 tumor clones appearing in adjacent lung.

TCRdb's table, derived via immunoSEQ multiplex PCR, lists solely in-frame clones and lacks some. The sample lists about 70,000 clones, about four fifths occurring once. The receptor was isolated from a female donor older than 55 with stage I lung adenocarcinoma. Sequences were derived from peripheral blood, sampled before any cancer treatment. This sequence joins TRBV5-1 and TRBJ2-2; 7 bases map to TRBD1. The CDR3 protein is CASSLTGDTGELFF. CDR3 nucleotide sequence: TGCGCCAGCAGCTTGACAGGGGACACCGGGGAGCTGTTTTTT.